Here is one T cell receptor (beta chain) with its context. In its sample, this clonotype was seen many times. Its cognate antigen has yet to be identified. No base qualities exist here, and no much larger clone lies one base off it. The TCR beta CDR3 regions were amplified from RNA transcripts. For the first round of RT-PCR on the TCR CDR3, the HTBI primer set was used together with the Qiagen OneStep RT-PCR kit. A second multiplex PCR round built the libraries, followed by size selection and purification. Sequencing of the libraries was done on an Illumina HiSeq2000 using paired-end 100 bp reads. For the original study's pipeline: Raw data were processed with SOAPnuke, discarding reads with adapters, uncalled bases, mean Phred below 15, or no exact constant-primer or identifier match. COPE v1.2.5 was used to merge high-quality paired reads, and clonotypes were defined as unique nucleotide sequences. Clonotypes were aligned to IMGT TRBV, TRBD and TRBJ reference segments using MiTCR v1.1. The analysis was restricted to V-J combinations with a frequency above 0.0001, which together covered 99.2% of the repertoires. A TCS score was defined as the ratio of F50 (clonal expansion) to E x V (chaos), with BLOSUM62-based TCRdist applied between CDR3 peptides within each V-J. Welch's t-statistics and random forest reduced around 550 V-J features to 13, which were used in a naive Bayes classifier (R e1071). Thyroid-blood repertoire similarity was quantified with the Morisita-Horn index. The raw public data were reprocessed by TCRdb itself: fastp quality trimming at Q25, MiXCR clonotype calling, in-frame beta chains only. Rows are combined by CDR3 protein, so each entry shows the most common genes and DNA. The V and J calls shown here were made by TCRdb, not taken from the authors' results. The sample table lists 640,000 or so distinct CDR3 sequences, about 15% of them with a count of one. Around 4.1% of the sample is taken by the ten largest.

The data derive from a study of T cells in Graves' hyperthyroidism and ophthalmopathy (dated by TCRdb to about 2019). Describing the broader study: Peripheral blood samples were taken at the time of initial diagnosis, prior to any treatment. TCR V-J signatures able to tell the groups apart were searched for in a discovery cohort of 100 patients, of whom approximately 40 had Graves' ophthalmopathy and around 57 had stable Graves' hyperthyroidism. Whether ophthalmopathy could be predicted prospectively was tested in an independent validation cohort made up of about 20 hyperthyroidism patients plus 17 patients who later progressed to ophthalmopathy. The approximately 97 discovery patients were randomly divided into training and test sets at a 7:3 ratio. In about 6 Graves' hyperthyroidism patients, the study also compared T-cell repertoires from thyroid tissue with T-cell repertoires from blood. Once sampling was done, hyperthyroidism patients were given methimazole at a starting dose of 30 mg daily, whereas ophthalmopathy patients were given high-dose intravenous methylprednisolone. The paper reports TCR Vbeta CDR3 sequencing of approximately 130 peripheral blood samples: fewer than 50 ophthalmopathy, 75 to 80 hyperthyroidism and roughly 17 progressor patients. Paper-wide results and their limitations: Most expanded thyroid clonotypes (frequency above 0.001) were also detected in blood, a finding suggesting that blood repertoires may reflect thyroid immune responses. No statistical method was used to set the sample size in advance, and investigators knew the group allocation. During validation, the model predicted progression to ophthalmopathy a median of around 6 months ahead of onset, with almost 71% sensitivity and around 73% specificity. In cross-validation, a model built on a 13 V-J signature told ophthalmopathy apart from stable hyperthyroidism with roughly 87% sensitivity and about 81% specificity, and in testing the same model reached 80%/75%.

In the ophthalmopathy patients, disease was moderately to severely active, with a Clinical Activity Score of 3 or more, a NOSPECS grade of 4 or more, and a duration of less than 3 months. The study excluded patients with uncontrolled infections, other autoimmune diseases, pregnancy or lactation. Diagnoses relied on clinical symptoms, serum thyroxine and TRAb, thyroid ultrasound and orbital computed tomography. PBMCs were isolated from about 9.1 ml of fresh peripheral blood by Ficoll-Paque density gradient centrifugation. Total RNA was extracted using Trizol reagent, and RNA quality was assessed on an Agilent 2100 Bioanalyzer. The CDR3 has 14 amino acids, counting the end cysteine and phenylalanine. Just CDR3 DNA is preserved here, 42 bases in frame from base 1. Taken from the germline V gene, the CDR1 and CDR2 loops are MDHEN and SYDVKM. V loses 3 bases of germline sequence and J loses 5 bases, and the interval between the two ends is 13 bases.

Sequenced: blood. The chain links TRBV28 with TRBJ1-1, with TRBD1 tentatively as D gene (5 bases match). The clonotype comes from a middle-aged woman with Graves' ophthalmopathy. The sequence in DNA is TGTGCCAGCAGTTTTCTGGGGCTCGGTACTGAAGCTTTCTTT. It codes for CASSFLGLGTEAFF.